This T cell receptor (beta chain) was recorded in a study of blood T cell repertoires in COVID-19 (dated by TCRdb to the early 2020s). Concerning the study at large: Samples covering the acute and convalescent phases of COVID-19 were provided by collaborators in the United States, Italy and Spain. The prospective study material was composed of cDNA or gDNA derived from T cells, B-cell-depleted T cells, or PBMCs. Subjects who had been exposed to COVID-19, were actively infected with it, or had recovered from it provided the deeply sampled blood TCRbeta repertoires that made up the dataset. A freely available public database, intended as a resource for researchers studying the immune response to SARS-CoV-2, is where the repertoires were released. Samples were obtained from the ongoing ImmuneRACE study (first 160 participants) and from some 1,200 subjects provided by 6 global collaborators. Sample metadata almost always included a de-identified subject ID, COVID-19 status, age in years and sex. Where HLA class I and class II types were available, the types were taken from metadata supplied by the sample provider, not from assay-based typing.

With regard to this clone: What this receptor recognizes is not known. Per-nucleotide qualities are absent, and no much larger clonotype sits a single base away.

Whole blood was collected in K2EDTA tubes by collaborating institutions according to the institutions' own protocols. For TCRbeta analysis, collaborators shipped samples as frozen whole blood, isolated PBMCs, or DNA extracted from either of those sample types. The immunoSEQ Assay, a bias-controlled multiplex PCR, was used to amplify TCRbeta CDR3 regions from genomic DNA. Processing in the source paper ran as follows. Within the assay, amplification of reference gene primers was used to estimate how many nucleated cells each sample contained. Sequence reads were collapsed and filtered to measure the absolute abundance of every unique TCRbeta CDR3 rearrangement. For each sample, productive Simpson clonality was calculated as the square root of Simpson's diversity index across productive rearrangements. What TCRdb holds here is the immuneACCESS table cut down to in-frame rearrangements. Part of the clones is not present; checked against another copy, under half of the missing clones reflect an unresolved V gene, and the others are unexplained. V and J calls and clone size come straight from that table; D and trimming were deduced from the DNA. In this sample the table shows around 13,000 clones, about 80% of which occur a single time. The ten largest make up around a quarter of the sample.

A distance of 27 bases separates the germline ends of V and J, which lose 3 bases and 4 bases respectively. Looking up the germline V gene (reference sequence) yields CDR1 DFQATT and CDR2 SNEGSKA. There are 18 amino acids in the CDR3, from cysteine to phenylalanine inclusive. The entry retains the CDR3 DNA only, 54 bases that are in frame from base 1. Results the study describes overall, beyond this receptor: How much clinical and demographic metadata was included differed by source and by participant, and the metadata was provided uncurated.

The sequenced sample consisted of peripheral blood. The source of this sequence is a man in his forties with active or convalescent COVID-19. This receptor chain uses TRBV20-1 and TRBJ1-2; too little of a D gene remains to name it. The bases read TGCAGTGCTAGTGGAGGGTTAGGAGCGGGAATTCCCTTCTATGGCTACACCTTC. This sequence encodes CSASGGLGAGIPFYGYTF.